This TCR beta chain originates from a study of tumor-infiltrating lymphocytes in primary liver carcinoma. Study background: Tumors were stage T1-T3 N0M0, about 4 to 11 cm across.

Between about 20 and 30 mg of unsorted bulk tissue served as the source from which RNA and DNA were co-extracted. Germline V CDR1 and CDR2: ENHRY, SYGVKD. This CDR3 is 17 amino acids long. Points on this clonotype: The junction departs from the called germline gene at one end, perhaps through a read error.

TCR beta cDNA came from about 450 ng total RNA, primed with a constant-region primer. Investigators got TCR beta libraries out of three nested multiplex PCR rounds, done with slightly modified ARM-PCR. A C-beta reverse primer and TRBV1-TRBV30 forward primers served in each of the first two PCR rounds, at about 10 cycles apiece. TCRdb reanalysed the multiplex PCR reads using MiXCR and keeps one entry per CDR3 protein. The sample carries about 100,000 distinct CDR3 sequences, 55% to 75% recorded once. The sequence was collected from a middle-aged man with primary liver carcinoma and hepatitis B virus infection. The J gene is TRBJ2-3, the V gene TRBV10-3, with 11 bases identical to TRBD2. Sample: tumor-adjacent normal liver tissue. The CDR3 sequence is CAISGSSGTSGRDMQYF. The CDR3 coding sequence is TGTGCCATCAGTGGTTCTTCCGGGACTAGCGGTAGAGATATGCAGTATTTT.